Here is one T cell receptor (beta chain) with its context. Its antigen is as yet unknown. The data originate from a study of metastatic and nonmetastatic thyroid tumors. Study details: Comparative analysis of repertoires was undertaken across blood and tumor or nodule tissue obtained from malignant and benign thyroid patients.

General observations from the study: According to reports, the diversity of TCR beta was significantly higher in malignant thyroid tumors than in benign nodules, and this held in both blood and tumor samples.

Per the original methods: For papillary thyroid cancer, a distant-metastasis classifier was constructed from CDR3 differences observed across clinicopathological groups. MiXCR re-clonotyped the PCR reads for TCRdb. The V and J calls, along with clone size, are taken from TCRdb and not from the paper's own processing. Here the sample spans some 40,000 clones, roughly a quarter being singletons. Treatment of any kind had been given to no patient before thyroid surgery. Germline CDR1 reads MDHEN; CDR2 reads SYDVKM. The CDR3 has 13 amino acids. V was shortened by 8 bases and J by 2 bases, with 13 bases between the two germline ends.

This TCR derives from a female donor with papillary thyroid cancer or a benign thyroid nodule (not recorded which). Some clones in this sample may be carry-over from other donors' samples. Sequenced sample: tumor tissue. This rearrangement joins TRBV28 to TRBJ2-7; perhaps TRBD2 as D (5 bases). The CDR3 loop is CASGGLLAYEQYF. Here the CDR3 DNA reads TGTGCCAGCGGCGGACTTCTCGCCTACGAGCAGTACTTC.